Below, 4 T cell receptor beta chains from the same sample are listed, as sequenced in a study of blood T cells in healthy people across ages. A second 7 to 11 cycle PCR used barcoded and J-beta primers. Each CDR3 protein gets one entry after TCRdb re-called the 5' RACE reads with MiXCR. This sample has some 890,000 distinct CDR3 sequences; almost 30% occur once, and the top ten carry approximately 10%. Another study also made use of these data, one on T cells of mothers and their children.

The material sequenced was blood. The receptors were sampled from a woman between 35 and 50 years old in good health.

The table lists this clonotype with a few counts. The chain employs TRBV12-3 or TRBV12-4 and TRBJ1-1; maybe TRBD1 (5 bases). Trimming stripped 3 bases from V and 6 bases from J, with 11 bases between. The CDR3 extends over 13 amino acids. The CDR3 DNA reads TGTGCCAGCAGTTTCCGGGGGGGGTCTGAAGCTTTCTTT. Translated: CASSFRGGSEAFF.

This clonotype was counted ten times or more. The J gene is TRBJ2-1, the V gene TRBV9, with a weak D call TRBD2 (6 bases). The CDR3 is made up of 14 amino acids. CDR1 SGDLS and CDR2 YYNGEE come from the germline V gene. V dropped 4 bases and J dropped 9 bases, with 17 bases sitting between them. CDR3 in amino acids: CASSPGGELGEQFF. The CDR3 bases are TGTGCCAGCAGCCCCGGGGGAGAACTAGGTGAGCAGTTCTTC.

V is TRBV27 and J is TRBJ2-2, with TRBD1 as a possible D gene (6 bases). The germline gives CDR1 MNHEY, CDR2 SMNVEV (reference sequence). The CDR3 contains 17 residues. The ends were cut back, 5 bases at V and 1 base at J, with 17 bases in the middle. The CDR3 here is CASSAPLQGRNTGELFF. The CDR3, as DNA: TGTGCCAGCAGTGCGCCCCTCCAGGGGCGGAACACCGGGGAGCTGTTTTTT.

This clonotype was found many times. The gene calls are TRBV20-1 and TRBJ2-3, with a weak D call TRBD2 (5 bases). Germline V gives CDR1 DFQATT, CDR2 SNEGSKA (reference sequence). Deletions cut 3 bases from V and 0 bases from J, with 10 bases between. The CDR3 contains 14 residues. CDR3 in DNA: TGCAGTGCTAGGTTACGGGGTAGCACAGATACGCAGTATTTT. Amino acids: CSARLRGSTDTQYF.